This T cell receptor beta chain derives from a study of T cell responses to AZD1222 COVID-19 vaccine (dated by TCRdb to the early 2020s). In the study overall: Because spike-specific TCR depth and breadth did not differ between the two schedules, AZD1222 recipients who got a second dose at roughly 4 weeks were pooled with those who got a second dose at roughly 12 weeks. A total of 230 to 250 trial participants underwent TCR sequencing, of whom roughly 210 received two doses of AZD1222 and some 25 received two doses of the MenACWY control vaccine. Trial participants were enrolled into age subgroups of 18-55, 56-69 and 70-plus years, which contained 148, 28 and 57 TCR-sequenced participants, respectively. Broad study findings and their caveats: Because no samples from the day 14 peak response were available, repertoires could be characterized only after the peak T cell response. The vaccine-associated CD4 TCRs covered the entire spike protein, and the dominant responses fell in regions 160-218 and 743-854. Participants were mostly white British, with more females than males. The authors suggested clonal diversity may have been underestimated. Reportedly, close to half of the unique spike-specific TCRs recognized epitopes lying outside the regions that are mutated in the B.1.351 and B.1.1.7 variants. After two AZD1222 doses, spike-specific TCR breadth and depth were significantly higher than at day 0 and than in MenACWY recipients. Conclusions about previously exposed vaccinees are limited because only six or seven AZD1222 recipients were SARS-CoV-2 seropositive at baseline. The 56-69-year group was small, and its depth increase did not reach significance, likely because of low power.

Note on this clone: Its antigen is still unknown. It has no much larger one-base neighbor in the sample; base qualities were not kept.

This specimen's time point label, interpreted: baseline before first vaccination. The vaccinee samples were drawn from two UK trials, COV001 and COV002, one of which was a single-blind randomized controlled phase 2/3 trial testing AZD1222 (ChAdOx1 nCoV-19) in healthy adults. For TCRbeta chain sequencing, PBMC samples from trial participants were taken at day 0 and at day 28 after the second dose. V is pared back by 3 bases and J by 7 bases, with 15 bases lying between the germline termini. CDR1 is given as MNHEY and CDR2 as SMNVEV, both from the germline V gene (reference sequence). The CDR3 numbers 14 residues from cysteine through phenylalanine. This entry keeps only the CDR3 DNA: 42 bases, framed from base 1. The CDR3 regions of human TCRbeta chains were analyzed by immunosequencing. The study's processing was this. Repertoire TCRs were matched against a reference library of SARS-CoV-2-specific TCRs generated with the MIRA antigen-specificity platform. Breadth was defined as the fraction of unique TCRs that were SARS-CoV-2-associated, and depth was defined as the fraction of total T cells that were SARS-CoV-2-associated. Using the MIRA data, every spike-specific TCR was mapped to the spike region that the TCR reacted to and assigned to either a CD4 or a CD8 class. Log10-transformed breadth and depth values were compared by one-way ANOVA with Sidak's multiple comparisons tests. As stored in TCRdb, this immuneACCESS dataset retains in-frame rearrangements with V and J assigned. A fraction of the clones does not appear; measured against another copy, unresolved V genes explain less than half of the discrepancy, and the remainder lacks a known reason. For V, J and clone size, that table is used; D and trimming come from the DNA. Here the sample has about 120,000 clones; roughly 93% occur a single time. The leading ten clones occupy about 2.7% of the sample.

Sample: peripheral blood, taken on day 0 of AZD1222 vaccination. The V and J genes are TRBV27 and TRBJ1-1; the D gene cannot be named for sure. The source is an adult in good health. The DNA reads TGTGCCAGCAGTTTTATCAGCTTCAGTGGTGAAGCTTTCTTT. Its amino acids are CASSFISFSGEAFF.